The 3 T cell receptor beta chains below come from one sample, sequenced in a study of T cells in Graves' hyperthyroidism and ophthalmopathy. Using RNA transcripts as the source, TCR beta CDR3 regions were amplified. The primer set for the first-round RT-PCR of the TCR CDR3 was HTBI. Using its own MiXCR run on the multiplex PCR reads, TCRdb lists one record per CDR3 protein. This sample has 800,000 or so distinct CDR3 sequences, with around 38% found just once. Source material: blood. Receptors were obtained from a young man with Graves' hyperthyroidism.

The chain recombines TRBV5-1 with TRBJ2-5; 9 nucleotides line up with TRBD2. Germline V lookup: CDR1 SGHRS, CDR2 YFSETQ. J was trimmed by 4 bases and V by 7 bases; bases with no gene match: 8. The CDR3 consists of 14 residues. CDR3 coding DNA: TGCGCCAGCGCTACAGATAGCGGGGGAGAGACCCAGTACTTC. Protein sequence: CASATDSGGETQYF.

Remarks on this clonotype: Being one base from a much bigger clone, this may be a read error. The chain uses TRBV20-1 and TRBJ2-5; possibly TRBD2 for D (6 bases). V was cut by 3 bases and J by 5 bases, with 7 bases left in between. The CDR3 consists of 11 residues. Germline loops: CDR1 DFQATT, CDR2 SNEGSKA (reference sequence). CDR3 amino acids: CSASGSETQYF. CDR3 DNA sequence: TGCAGTGCTAGCGGGAGCGAGACCCAGTACTTC.

At least ten counts were recorded for this clonotype. V gene TRBV12-3 or TRBV12-4 combines with J gene TRBJ2-7; D is undetermined. The length of the CDR3 is 15 residues. With 1 base removed from V and 0 bases from J, the gap between germline ends came to 10 bases. The DNA of the CDR3 is TGTGCCAGCAGTTTAGAAACAGCGAGCTCCTACGAGCAGTACTTC. Encoded protein: CASSLETASSYEQYF.